This TCR beta chain was recorded in a study of blood T cell repertoires in COVID-19. The wider study: The United States, Italy and Spain supplied acute and convalescent COVID-19 samples. The cDNA or gDNA used as material had been derived from T cells, B-cell-depleted T cells, or PBMCs.

Per germline, CDR1 MNHEY and CDR2 SVGAGI. Trimming cost V 7 bases and J 2 bases, with 16 bases left between them. The CDR3 consists of 15 residues. Study members were between about 18 and 100 years old and lived in 20 to 30 US regions. Participants' own reports of clinical history determined their cohort assignment. Sequencing used immunoSEQ multiplex PCR; TCRdb keeps in-frame clones, though not all of them. Of approximately 210,000 clones in the sample, approximately 90% were seen once. The rearrangement uses TRBV6-5 and TRBJ2-3; D perhaps matches TRBD1 (5 bases). The source material was PBMCs or T cells enriched from blood (not recorded which). The receptor was isolated from a woman aged 25 to 39 who had recovered from COVID-19. The CDR3 protein is CASIKDSTSTDTQYF. For the CDR3, the DNA is TGTGCCAGCATTAAAGACAGCACCTCCACAGATACGCAGTATTTT.